This record looks at one T cell receptor (beta chain) sequence and its context. Its cognate antigen is unknown. Germline V gives CDR1 SGDLS, CDR2 YYNGEE. The CDR3 runs 16 residues. The V and J ends lost 3 bases and 6 bases, in that order; junction bases with no gene match: 11. This entry is derived from a study of cytomegalovirus exposure and HLA in healthy donors. Across the study: Assignment to the Caucasian-associated ancestry cluster applied to roughly 80% of the approximately 380 genotyped donors.

PCR involved 60 Vbeta and 13 Jbeta primers. TCRdb keeps only in-frame clones here, not all; method: immunoSEQ multiplex PCR. The sample carries over 150,000 clones, 82% recorded once. Study-level findings and limits: Most of the TCR beta V segments (in an earlier analysis) were productive either about 90% or about 30% of the time. Associated with cytomegalovirus, according to the listing, were some 150 TCR beta chains. The classifier reportedly diagnosed cytomegalovirus status with high sensitivity and specificity.

The source material was PBMCs. This TCR came from a boy aged 2 to 9 in good health and CMV-seronegative. The chain is built from TRBV9 and TRBJ1-2; 10 bases map to TRBD1. CDR3 DNA sequence: TGTGCCAGCAGCGCCCTAAATAAGGACAGGGGGAATGGCTACACCTTC. This gives the protein CASSALNKDRGNGYTF.